The 18 T cell receptor beta chains below come from one sample, sequenced in a study of shared clonotypes between healthy human individuals (dated by TCRdb to the early 2020s). CD8 naive samples were CD45RO-negative cells positively selected for CCR7, giving a CD45RA+CCR7+ population that excluded TemRA cells. Libraries were built with the immunoSEQ multiplex PCR assay. Sourced from immuneACCESS, this table was stored by TCRdb with only in-frame sequences that have V and J called. A share of the clones is absent; for the studies checked, an unresolved V gene accounts for under half, and the remainder has no known explanation. The sample has roughly 2.1 million clones on record, about 92% of them singletons. The top ten clonotypes cover under 2% of the sample. The sample consisted of naive CD8+ T cells from PBMCs. This specimen's cell subset or site label, per the study, means: CD45RA+CCR7+. These receptor sequences come from a young man in good health. Some clones in this sample may be carry-over from other donors' samples.

This sequence joins TRBV25-1 and TRBJ1-5, with D hard to call. Germline assignment: CDR1 MGHDK and CDR2 SYGVNS. The V end was cut by 2 bases, the J end by 7 bases, with 12 bases between. This CDR3 has 14 residues. The CDR3 is CASSEGLGRQPQHF. Written as DNA, the CDR3 is TGTGCCAGCAGTGAAGGACTCGGCCGGCAGCCCCAGCATTTT. Supplemented by reference TRBV25-1 and TRBJ1-5, the full variable domain reads EADIYQTPRYLVIGTGKKITLECSQTMGHDKMYWYQQDPGMELHLIHYSYGVNSTEKGDLSSESTVSRIRTEHFPLTLESARPSHTSQYLCASSEGLGRQPQHFGDGTRLSIL.

The genes are TRBV7-9 and TRBJ2-7, with D possibly being TRBD1 (5 bases). Trimming stripped 4 bases from V and 3 bases from J, with 13 bases between. The CDR3 has 14 amino acids. Germline lookup yields CDR1 SEHNR and CDR2 FQNEAQ (reference sequence). The CDR3 reads CASSSKRDSYEQYF. CDR3 nucleotides: TGTGCCAGCAGCTCAAAAAGAGACAGCTACGAGCAGTACTTC.

The CDR3 DNA is TGTGCCAGCAGCGGCGGGCCGGGACAGGGATTATTCCTTTACCAAGAGACCCAGTACTTC. Translation gives CASSGGPGQGLFLYQETQYF. The chain links TRBV5-8 to TRBJ2-5; 9 bases are a match to TRBD1. V was pared by 4 bases and J by 0 bases, with 19 bases of the junction left unmatched. Germline V lookup: CDR1 SGHTS, CDR2 YDEGEE. This CDR3 is built from 20 residues.

The rearrangement links TRBV7-4 to TRBJ1-3, with D hard to call. The CDR3 runs to 18 residues. Germline V CDR1 and CDR2: SGHVT, SQSDAQ. V lost 3 bases and J lost 1, with 19 bases in between. CDR3: CASSLFGCLRSSGNTIYF. CDR3 coding DNA: TGTGCCAGCAGCTTGTTTGGGTGCCTACGGTCATCTGGAAACACCATATATTTT. The full variable domain, with the rest looked up from reference TRBV7-4 and TRBJ1-3, is GAGVSQSPRYKVAKRGRDVALRCDSISGHVTLYWYRQTLGQGSEVLTYSQSDAQRDKSGRPSGRFSAERPERSVSTLKIQRTEQGDSAVYLCASSLFGCLRSSGNTIYFGEGSWLTVV.

This clone was counted a single time. The rearrangement uses TRBV25-1 and TRBJ2-7; unclear D gene. V was shortened by 6 bases and J by 3 bases, with 9 bases between the two germline ends. There are 12 residues in the CDR3. The germline V gene has CDR1 MGHDK and CDR2 SYGVNS. The CDR3, as DNA: TGTGCCAGCAGGGCTTCTAACTACGAGCAGTACTTC. Amino acids: CASRASNYEQYF.

The genes are TRBV6-1 and TRBJ1-1; no clear D gene. CDR3 length: 12 amino acids. Germline V gene data show CDR1 as MNHNS and CDR2 as SASEGT. The V and J ends lost 6 bases and 8 bases respectively, with 13 bases between them. This chain's CDR3 is CASSYISREAFF. CDR3 bases: TGTGCCAGCAGCTATATCTCCAGAGAAGCTTTCTTT.

The chain links TRBV4-1 to TRBJ2-7; D call uncertain. The CDR3 is made up of 15 amino acids. The V gene lost 1 base and the J gene lost 0 bases, with 10 bases spanning the gap. CDR1 and CDR2 (germline): MGHRA, YSYEKL. CDR3 loop: CASSQVDTSSYEQYF. The CDR3 DNA sequence: TGCGCCAGCAGCCAAGTTGATACGAGCTCCTACGAGCAGTACTTC.

The chain joins TRBV7-9 to TRBJ2-7; D perhaps matches TRBD2 (7 bases). The V gene's germline CDR1 is SEHNR and CDR2 FQNEAQ (reference sequence). Trimming stripped 5 bases from V and 4 bases from J, with 18 bases between. The CDR3 length is 15 residues. The CDR3 coding sequence is TGTGCCAGCAGCGCCGCCTCCGGGGGGCGTTACGAGCAGTACTTC. Translation gives CASSAASGGRYEQYF.

The V gene is TRBV7-9, the J gene TRBJ2-7; D tentatively reads TRBD1 or TRBD2 (5 bases each). CDR3 length: 17 amino acids. Germline loops: CDR1 SEHNR, CDR2 FQNEAQ (reference sequence). V was trimmed by 1 base and J by 2 bases, leaving 18 bases between them. The CDR3 DNA follows: TGTGCCAGCAGCTTAGACAAGGGACCCATGTTACCCTACGAGCAGTACTTC. This gives the protein CASSLDKGPMLPYEQYF. Using reference TRBV7-9 and TRBJ2-7 for the parts outside the CDR3, the full variable domain is DTGVSQNPRHKITKRGQNVTFRCDPISEHNRLYWYRQTLGQGPEFLTYFQNEAQLEKSRLLSDRFSAERPKGSFSTLEIQRTEQGDSAMYLCASSLDKGPMLPYEQYFGPGTRLTVT.

V usage is TRBV19 and J usage is TRBJ2-5; the match to TRBD2 covers 10 bases. The CDR3 consists of 15 residues. CDR1 and CDR2 (germline): LNHDA, SQIVND (reference sequence). V dropped 4 bases and J dropped 5; count of bases not matched to a gene: 7. The CDR3 reads CASSKSGGVGETQYF. The CDR3 DNA reads as TGTGCCAGTAGTAAGAGCGGGGGGGTGGGCGAGACCCAGTACTTC.

The chain joins TRBV2 to TRBJ2-4; 9 bases are a match to TRBD1. The V gene's germline CDR1 is SNHLY and CDR2 FYNNEI. Unmatched junction bases numbered 12, after V lost 6 bases and J lost 0 bases. This CDR3 has 18 amino acids. The CDR3 loop is CASSYVDRGWGAKNIQYF. CDR3 bases: TGTGCCAGCAGCTACGTCGACAGGGGGTGGGGAGCCAAAAACATTCAGTACTTC.

This sequence joins TRBV4-1 and TRBJ2-7; D is unclear. Trimming left V 2 bases short and J 3 bases short, with 11 bases between. Looked up from germline, CDR1 is MGHRA and CDR2 is YSYEKL. CDR3 size: 14 residues. CDR3 bases: TGCGCCAGCAGCCAAAAGAAGGCCCTCTACGAGCAGTACTTC. Translated: CASSQKKALYEQYF.

This clone appeared once. The chain is built from TRBV28 and TRBJ2-7; possible D gene TRBD1, 6 bases. The CDR3 has 14 amino acids. The V end lost 5 bases, the J end lost 1 base, and 12 bases lay between the germline ends. CDR1 and CDR2 from the germline V gene are MDHEN and SYDVKM. The CDR3 loop reads CASSRGTPSYEQYF. The CDR3 nucleotides are TGTGCCAGCAGTAGGGGGACACCGTCCTACGAGCAGTACTTC.

The count of this clone is one. The genes are TRBV15 and TRBJ1-2; 12 bases are shared with TRBD1. The V gene's germline CDR1 is LNHNV and CDR2 YYDKDF (reference sequence). V gave up 1 base and J gave up 4 bases; unmatched junction bases: 7. This CDR3 spans 17 amino acids. CDR3 DNA: TGTGCCACCAGCAGAGCTACCGGGACAGGGGGCAGCTATGGCTACACCTTC. Its protein is CATSRATGTGGSYGYTF.

The chain is built from TRBV7-3 and TRBJ1-1, with no clear D. Germline CDR1 is SGHTA and CDR2 is FQGTGA. The CDR3 is 20 residues long. V lost 1 base to trimming and J lost 4 bases, with 28 bases between them. CDR3 DNA sequence: TGTGCCAGCAGCTTAAGCCCAAGGGTATTTTATGACCTAGACGGCACTGAAGCTTTCTTT. Translating it yields CASSLSPRVFYDLDGTEAFF.

This rearrangement joins TRBV5-4 to TRBJ1-3; the D is unclear. V lost 0 bases and J 2 bases, leaving 9 bases between the germline ends. The CDR3 length is 15 residues. Germline lookup yields CDR1 SGHNT and CDR2 YYREEE (reference sequence). The chain's CDR3 is CASSLEGSAGNTIYF. The CDR3 DNA sequence: TGTGCCAGCAGCTTGGAAGGGAGCGCTGGAAACACCATATATTTT.

CDR3 nucleotides: TGCGCCAAGATCCCGGGACACGCGAACGAAGCTTTCTTT. Translation: CAKIPGHANEAFF. This chain uses TRBV10-1 with TRBJ1-1; a possible D gene is TRBD1 (6 bases). Germline CDR1 reads WNHNN; CDR2 reads SYGVQD (reference sequence). V lost 10 bases and J 8 bases, leaving 20 bases between the germline ends. The CDR3 extends over 13 amino acids.

The genes are TRBV6-5 and TRBJ2-1; D perhaps matches TRBD2 (5 bases). V was trimmed by 5 bases and J by 3 bases, leaving 14 bases between them. CDR1 is MNHEY, CDR2 SVGAGI, per germline. The CDR3 sequence is 15 residues long. The CDR3 coding sequence is TGTGCCAGCAGTAACCCGGTGGGGAGCTACAATGAGCAGTTCTTC. Its protein product is CASSNPVGSYNEQFF.